This T cell receptor beta chain appears in the sequencing data of a study of T cell responses to AZD1222 COVID-19 vaccine. In the study overall: Combined were second doses at about 4 or about 12 weeks. Overall study findings and caveats: Donors, mostly white British, included more females; clonal diversity was possibly underestimated. Baseline testing showed seropositivity in only six or seven AZD1222 recipients.

Of note for this clone: Its cognate antigen is unknown.

Germline V gene sequence: CDR1 SGHVS, CDR2 FQNEAQ. The CDR3 sequence is 16 residues long. Trimming removed 2 bases from V and 4 bases from J, with 12 bases in between. Produced via immunoSEQ multiplex PCR; TCRdb's table is partial and in-frame only. Among about 130,000 clones listed, around 87% were seen once. The source was peripheral blood, collected on day 0 of AZD1222 vaccination. The chain is built from TRBV7-8 and TRBJ2-6; D unclear. The clonotype originates from an adult in good health. CDR3 sequence (DNA): TGTGCCAGCAGCTTACACGCGTTAACCGGGGCCAACGTCCTGACTTTC. Translation gives CASSLHALTGANVLTF.